These T cell receptor beta chains were read from a single sample in a study of blood T cells in healthy people across ages. TCRdb reprocessed the 5' RACE reads via MiXCR and lists one record per CDR3 protein. The sample consists of 700,000 to 850,000 distinct CDR3 sequences, under 40% of them appearing once. Material: blood. These receptor sequences come from a man in his late teens or twenties in good health. Each CDR3 is given with its conserved first and last residue. D genes are given only for firm matches. The size of a clone is reported for some rows only, either as once, few or many, or as a class for expanded clones.

abundance	v_gene	d_gene	j_gene	CDR3nt	CDR3aa
NA	TRBV2	TRBD2	TRBJ2-4	TGTGCCAGCAGTGAAAAGCGGGGAACCTACAATGAGCAGTACTTC	CASSEKRGTYNEQYF
few	TRBV2	NA	TRBJ2-3	TGTGCCAGCAGTGTTCTTCAGGATACGCAGTATTTT	CASSVLQDTQYF
many	TRBV12-3/TRBV12-4	NA	TRBJ2-1	TGTGCCAGCACCCTAGGGGGGGGCTCCTACAATGAGCAGTTCTTC	CASTLGGGSYNEQFF
many	TRBV20-1	NA	TRBJ2-3	TGCAGTGCAAGCGAACGGGGGGATACGCAGTATTTT	CSASERGDTQYF
NA	TRBV7-9	NA	TRBJ2-5	TGTGCCAGCAGCTTGGCGAGTGGGACCCAGTACTTC	CASSLASGTQYF
few	TRBV6-2/TRBV6-3	NA	TRBJ1-2	TGTGCCAGCAGTTATACGGGGGCGCGAGACTATGGCTACACCTTC	CASSYTGARDYGYTF
few	TRBV7-3	NA	TRBJ2-3	TGTGCCAGCAGCATACAGGGCCCAGATACGCAGTATTTT	CASSIQGPDTQYF
NA	TRBV20-1	NA	TRBJ2-7	TGCAGTGCTAGCGACGGGGCCTCCTACGAGCAGTACTTC	CSASDGASYEQYF
NA	TRBV28	TRBD1	TRBJ2-4	TGTGCCAGCAGTTTATTAGGGACAGGGACCAAAAACATTCAGTACTTC	CASSLLGTGTKNIQYF
few	TRBV12-3/TRBV12-4	NA	TRBJ2-1	TGTGCCAGCAGTGGTCCGGGACCTCGGGACAATGAGCAGTTCTTC	CASSGPGPRDNEQFF
once	TRBV5-1	NA	TRBJ1-1	TGCGCCAGCAGCTGGAGCCCAGGGGTGGAAGTTGAAGCTTTCTTT	CASSWSPGVEVEAFF
few	TRBV7-9	TRBD2	TRBJ2-1	TGTGCCAGCAGCTTAGCCCTAGCGGGGGGAGGTGAGCAGTTCTTC	CASSLALAGGGEQFF
many	TRBV12-3/TRBV12-4	NA	TRBJ2-7	TGTGCCAGCAGCTCACCGGACTCAGGGCCGTACGAGCAGTACTTC	CASSSPDSGPYEQYF
NA	TRBV20-1	NA	TRBJ2-1	TGCAGTGCTAACCGGGGGTTCGACAATGAGCAGTTCTTC	CSANRGFDNEQFF
NA	TRBV12-3/TRBV12-4	NA	TRBJ1-4	TGTGCCAGCAGCCCGACAGCGATTAATGAAAAACTGTCTTTT	CASSPTAINEKLSF
few	TRBV7-2	NA	TRBJ1-1	TGTGCCAGTTCCCAGGGAAATGAAGGGACTGAAGCTTTCTTT	CASSQGNEGTEAFF
NA	TRBV15	TRBD1	TRBJ1-1	TGTGCCACTCATACAGGGGTGGGGAACACTGAAGCTTTCTTT	CATHTGVGNTEAFF
NA	TRBV11-2	NA	TRBJ2-1	TGTGCCAGCCAAACCTTTAGGAAAGGTACGATCTCCTACAATGAGCAGTTCTTC	CASQTFRKGTISYNEQFF
NA	TRBV20-1	NA	TRBJ1-2	TGCAGTGCTAATAAGGGATGGACCTATGGCTACACCTTC	CSANKGWTYGYTF
many	TRBV4-3	NA	TRBJ2-1	TGCGCCAGCAGCCAAGATAGGGGTTCAACCTACAATGAGCAGTTCTTC	CASSQDRGSTYNEQFF
NA	TRBV7-2	NA	TRBJ1-2	TGTGCCAGCAGCGTAGAAGGCCTCGGGGGCTACACCTTC	CASSVEGLGGYTF
many	TRBV20-1	TRBD2	TRBJ2-3	TGCAGTGCTGCACTAGCGGGGGGCTCAGATACGCAGTATTTT	CSAALAGGSDTQYF
few	TRBV7-2	NA	TRBJ1-6	TGTGCCAGCAGCTCGGGACGAGGGGGTTCACCCCTCCACTTT	CASSSGRGGSPLHF
NA	TRBV6-1	NA	TRBJ2-7	TGTGCCAGCAGTGAAACCCCAGGTTCCTACGAGCAGTACTTC	CASSETPGSYEQYF
NA	TRBV20-1	TRBD2	TRBJ2-3	TGCAGTGCTAGAGTGCCCGGGGGGTTCCCAGATACGCAGTATTTT	CSARVPGGFPDTQYF
few	TRBV9	NA	TRBJ2-1	TGTGCCAGCACCAAGGGGGGGGGGGAAAGTGAGCAGTTCTTC	CASTKGGGESEQFF
few	TRBV11-1	TRBD2	TRBJ2-1	TGTGCCAGCAGCTTGAGCGGGGGAGCCACCAATGAGCAGTTCTTC	CASSLSGGATNEQFF
few	TRBV7-9	NA	TRBJ1-4	TGTGCCAGCAGTTCGACAGCCGCAACTAATGAAAAACTGTTTTTT	CASSSTAATNEKLFF
NA	TRBV7-3	TRBD1	TRBJ1-2	TGTGCCAGCTCACCCGACAGGGGCGAGCTTGGCTACACCTTC	CASSPDRGELGYTF
few	TRBV3-1	NA	TRBJ1-6	TGTGCCAGCAGCCAAGGGGTCGATAATTCACCCCTCCACTTT	CASSQGVDNSPLHF
few	TRBV2	NA	TRBJ2-7	TGTGCCAGCGCTGAACCGGGGTACGAGCAGTACTTC	CASAEPGYEQYF
NA	TRBV29-1	TRBD1	TRBJ1-1	TGCAGCGTTGTTAGACAGGGCACTGAAGCTTTCTTT	CSVVRQGTEAFF
NA	TRBV20-1	NA	TRBJ1-4	TGCAGTGCTAGAGATGGGTCACTAACTAATGAAAAACTGTTTTTT	CSARDGSLTNEKLFF
few	TRBV18	NA	TRBJ1-6	TGTGCCAGCTCAGCTACCGGGAGTGATGATTCACCCCTCCACTTT	CASSATGSDDSPLHF
NA	TRBV10-3	TRBD2	TRBJ2-3	TGTGTCATCAAAAGACAAGCGGGGGCAGATACGCAGTATTTT	CVIKRQAGADTQYF
NA	TRBV14	NA	TRBJ2-3	TGTGCCAGCAGCCAATACCACCGGGACACAGATACGCAGTATTTT	CASSQYHRDTDTQYF
NA	TRBV27	TRBD2	TRBJ2-1	TGTGCCAGCAGTAGAGCGGGGGGCCATTCCTACAATGAGCAGTTCTTC	CASSRAGGHSYNEQFF
few	TRBV12-3/TRBV12-4	NA	TRBJ1-2	TGTGCCAGCACCGGACGGACTAACTATGGCTACACCTTC	CASTGRTNYGYTF
NA	TRBV2	NA	TRBJ1-1	TGTGCCAGCAGTCCGCAGGACCCCATGAACACTGAAGCTTTCTTT	CASSPQDPMNTEAFF
many	TRBV10-3	NA	TRBJ2-4	TGTGCCATCAGTGATAGGCAGCTAGCCAAAAACATTCAGTACTTC	CAISDRQLAKNIQYF
NA	TRBV12-5	TRBD2	TRBJ2-3	TGTGCTAGTGGTCCCTCTGGCCTAGCGGATACAGATACGCAGTATTTT	CASGPSGLADTDTQYF
NA	TRBV7-2	NA	TRBJ2-2	TGTGCCAGCAGCTCACAGGAGGGGACCGGGGAGCTGTTTTTT	CASSSQEGTGELFF
NA	TRBV3-1	TRBD1	TRBJ1-1	TGTGCCAGCAGCCTAGACAGGGAAACTGAAGCTTTCTTT	CASSLDRETEAFF
few	TRBV9	NA	TRBJ1-1	TGTGCCAGCAGCTCCACAGGGAAGCCGAACACTGAAGCTTTCTTT	CASSSTGKPNTEAFF